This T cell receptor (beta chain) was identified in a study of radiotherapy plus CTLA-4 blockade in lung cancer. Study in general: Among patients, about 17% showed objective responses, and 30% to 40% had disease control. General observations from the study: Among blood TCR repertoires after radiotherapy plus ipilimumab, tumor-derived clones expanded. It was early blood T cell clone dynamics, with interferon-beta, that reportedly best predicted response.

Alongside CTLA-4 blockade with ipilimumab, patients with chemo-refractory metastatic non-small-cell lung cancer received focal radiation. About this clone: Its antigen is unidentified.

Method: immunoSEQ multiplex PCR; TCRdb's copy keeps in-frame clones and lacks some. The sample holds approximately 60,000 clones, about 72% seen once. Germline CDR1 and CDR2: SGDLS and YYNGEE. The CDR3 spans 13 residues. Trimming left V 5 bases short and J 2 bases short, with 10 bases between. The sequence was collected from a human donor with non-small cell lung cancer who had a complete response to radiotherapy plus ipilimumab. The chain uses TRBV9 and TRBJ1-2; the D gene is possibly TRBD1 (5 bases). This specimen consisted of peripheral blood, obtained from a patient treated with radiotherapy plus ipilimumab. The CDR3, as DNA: TGTGCCAGCAGTGTCGGGGCGAACTATGGCTACACCTTC. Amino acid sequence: CASSVGANYGYTF.